The clone carrying this T cell receptor beta chain was detected only a few times. As yet, its antigen is unknown. One end of the junction does not line up with germline, which may come from a read error. This entry is derived from a study of metastatic and nonmetastatic thyroid tumors. Germline-derived CDR1 and CDR2 are MRHNA and SNTAGT. CDR3 length: 14 residues. Each patient went into thyroid surgery without having received any treatment. Using MiXCR, TCRdb reanalyzed the PCR reads. The repertoire holds about 15,000 clones, with approximately 30% as singletons. Overall study results and limits: When malignant thyroid tumors were compared with benign nodules, TCR beta diversity was reportedly significantly higher in the malignant tumors. This held in both blood and tumor samples.

The sample comprised tumor tissue. This clonotype was sampled from a male donor with papillary thyroid cancer or a benign thyroid nodule (not recorded which). Some clones in this sample may be carry-over from other donors' samples. The chain links TRBV6-4 to TRBJ2-2, with 8 bases lining up with TRBD1. CDR3 nucleotides: TGTGCCAGCAGTGTGACAGGGGAAACCGGGCAGCTGTTTTTT. Its protein is CASSVTGETGQLFF.